A selection of T cell receptor beta chains follows, all from one sample in a study of blood T cell repertoires in COVID-19. The table came from immunoSEQ multiplex PCR; TCRdb's copy has only in-frame clones and leaves some out. The sample has approximately 61,000 clones; around 82% are singletons. The sample taken for sequencing was peripheral blood. Receptor source: a man older than 75 with active or convalescent COVID-19. CDR3s include the opening cysteine and the closing phenylalanine or tryptophan. A D gene is named only where the DNA matches it firmly. Size is omitted from some rows. Given values are once, few, many or a class for expanded clones.

D	size	V	J	DNA	CDR3
TRBD2	NA	TRBV5-1	TRBJ2-7	TGCGCCAGCAGCGGTAGCGGGGGGTCTGTCGAGCAGTACTTC	CASSGSGGSVEQYF
NA	NA	TRBV19	TRBJ1-2	TGTGCCAGTAGAAACCGGGACTCACACTACACCTTC	CASRNRDSHYTF
NA	NA	TRBV29-1	TRBJ2-3	TGCAGCGTTGACTCAGGGCTCGGCACAGATACGCAGTATTTT	CSVDSGLGTDTQYF
NA	NA	TRBV9	TRBJ2-5	TGTGCCAGCAGCGTAGCTGGAGGGATGGGACAAGAGACCCAGTACTTC	CASSVAGGMGQETQYF
NA	NA	TRBV6-6	TRBJ1-1	TGTGCCAGCAGTTACTCCGGGGGGGGAGGCACTGAAGCTTTCTTT	CASSYSGGGGTEAFF
TRBD2	NA	TRBV27	TRBJ2-7	TGTGCCAGCAGTTCGAGGACTAGCGGGAGTCCCCCCTACGAGCAGTACTTC	CASSSRTSGSPPYEQYF
NA	NA	TRBV6-5	TRBJ2-7	TGTGCCAGCAGCCTTCCTGAGGCCTACGAGCAGTACTTC	CASSLPEAYEQYF
NA	NA	TRBV7-6	TRBJ2-1	TGTGCCAGCAGCTTACAGCGGGCGTACAATGAGCAGTTCTTC	CASSLQRAYNEQFF
TRBD2	NA	TRBV18	TRBJ2-3	TGTGCCAGCTCACCACCTTTGACTAGCGGGGGGAATACGCAGTATTTT	CASSPPLTSGGNTQYF
NA	NA	TRBV27	TRBJ2-7	TGTGCCAGCAGTTTTAATGGTCGGGATCAGCCCCACTTC	CASSFNGRDQPHF
TRBD2	NA	TRBV30	TRBJ2-7	TGTGCCTGCCGGGGGCGGGGGGCTCGCTACGAGCAGTACTTC	CACRGRGARYEQYF
TRBD1	NA	TRBV9	TRBJ1-6	TGTGCCAGCAGCGTAGCTCCGACAGGGCTTGATTCACCCCTCCACTTT	CASSVAPTGLDSPLHF
NA	few	TRBV2	TRBJ2-1	TGTGCCAGCAATCCGGACAGCTCCTACAATGAGCAGTTCTTC	CASNPDSSYNEQFF
NA	NA	TRBV7-3	TRBJ1-4	TGTGCCAGCAGCCCCTTTGTATCGGAAAAACTGTTTTTT	CASSPFVSEKLFF
NA	few	TRBV12-1	TRBJ2-7	TGTGCCAGCAGCACCCGCTCGACAGTCACCCTCTACGAGCAGTACTTC	CASSTRSTVTLYEQYF
TRBD1	NA	TRBV27	TRBJ2-1	TGTGCCAGCAGGTGGGGACAGGGGTCCTACAATGAGCAGTTCTTC	CASRWGQGSYNEQFF
TRBD2	NA	TRBV13	TRBJ2-7	TGTGCCAGCAGCTTAGCGCCAAAGACTAGCGGGAGGACTCCTCGAGCCTACGAGCAGTACTTC	CASSLAPKTSGRTPRAYEQYF
TRBD2	once	TRBV10-3	TRBJ2-1	TGTGCCATCAGGAGGACTAGCGGGAGGGATAATGAGCAGTTCTTC	CAIRRTSGRDNEQFF
NA	medium-sized	TRBV3-1/TRBV3-2	TRBJ1-1	TGTGCCAGCAGCCAAGGACAGGTAGGAGAAGAAGCTTTCTTT	CASSQGQVGEEAFF
TRBD1	few	TRBV4-2	TRBJ1-5	TGTGCCAGCAGCCAAGGCACAGGGGGCGTTGGGCAGCCCCAGCATTTT	CASSQGTGGVGQPQHF
NA	NA	TRBV28	TRBJ2-7	TGTGCCAGCAGTGACGGCGGGAACCCCTACGAGCAGTACTTC	CASSDGGNPYEQYF
TRBD2	once	TRBV6-4	TRBJ2-3	TGTGCCAGGGGGCTAGCGGGAGGACCAGATACGCAGTATTTT	CARGLAGGPDTQYF
TRBD1	NA	TRBV6-6	TRBJ2-7	TGTGCCAGCACTGGACAGGGTGCTTTCTACGAGCAGTACTTC	CASTGQGAFYEQYF